This T cell receptor beta chain comes out of a study of blood T cell repertoires in COVID-19 (dated by TCRdb to 2018 to 2021). Context from the whole study: Samples covering the acute and convalescent phases of COVID-19 were provided by collaborators in the United States, Italy and Spain. Samples came from the ongoing ImmuneRACE study (first 160 participants) plus 1,254 subjects from 6 global collaborators. Sample metadata almost always included a de-identified subject ID, COVID-19 status, age in years and sex. Where HLA class I and class II types were available, the types were taken from metadata supplied by the sample provider, not from assay-based typing. The repertoires were released in a freely available public database meant as a resource for research on the immune response to SARS-CoV-2. The material from the prospective study consisted of cDNA or gDNA derived from T cells, B-cell-depleted T cells, or PBMCs. The dataset comprised deeply sampled blood TCRbeta repertoires from subjects exposed to, actively infected with, or recovered from COVID-19. General study outcomes and caveats: Clinical and demographic metadata were provided uncurated, with the amount varying by source and participant.

Enrolling through a virtual design, the prospective study's participants ranged in age from roughly 18 to 89 years and lived across roughly 24 United States geographic areas. In the prospective study, participants were assigned to cohorts based on the clinical history participants reported in a screening survey and a study questionnaire. Recovered participants in ImmuneRACE Cohort 3 were defined as having two consecutive negative NP/OP PCR tests, clearance from a healthcare professional, or resolution of symptoms. Mobile phlebotomists in the prospective study collected whole blood, serum and a nasopharyngeal or oropharyngeal swab from every participant. Participants in the prospective study had the option to provide additional blood draws and questionnaires over an approximately 2-month period. Blood samples from the prospective study were shipped frozen or at room temperature prior to DNA extraction.

TCRbeta CDR3 regions were amplified from genomic DNA using the immunoSEQ Assay, a bias-controlled multiplex PCR. The authors' pipeline ran thus. Within the assay, amplification of reference gene primers was used to estimate how many nucleated cells each sample contained. Sequence reads were collapsed and filtered to measure the absolute abundance of every unique TCRbeta CDR3 rearrangement. For each sample, productive Simpson clonality was calculated as the square root of Simpson's diversity index over productive rearrangements. In TCRdb, the immuneACCESS table is reduced to in-frame sequences with V and J assigned. These tables do not hold every clone; where another copy was compared, an unresolved V gene accounts for under half, and the others remain unexplained. V and J calls and clone size follow that table, whereas D and trimming were derived from the DNA. The sample includes hundreds of thousands of clones, with roughly nine tenths observed a single time. Almost 3% of the sample is taken by the ten largest.

Details on this clone: Its recognized antigen is unknown. The sample holds no much larger clone one base away, and base qualities are not on file.

The germline V gene (reference sequence) supplies CDR1 LGHDT and CDR2 YNNKEL. V is cut by 1 base and J by 3 bases, and the space between the germline ends is 13 bases. The CDR3 measures 15 amino acids from cysteine to phenylalanine. Only CDR3 DNA is held: 45 bases, read in frame from base 1. The source of this sequence is a woman aged 30 to 39 who had recovered from COVID-19. The rearranged chain carries TRBV3-1 (or the pseudogene TRBV3-2) and TRBJ2-7, and perhaps TRBD1 as D gene, on 6 matching bases. The sequenced material came from PBMCs or T cells enriched from blood (not recorded which). CDR3 sequence: CASSQVRQGLYEQYF. In nucleotides, the sequence is TGTGCCAGCAGCCAAGTCCGGCAGGGGCTCTACGAGCAGTACTTC.